This TCR beta chain appears in the sequencing data of a study of T-cell reconstitution after alpha-beta-depleted transplantation in children. In this sample, this clonotype turned up many times. Its antigen is not identified. The CDR3 has 14 residues. Germline values: CDR1 MGHRA, CDR2 YSYEKL. Losses at the gene ends were 2 bases for V and 7 bases for J; bases not matched to a gene: 5. Study results and caveats: Roughly two months post-transplant, alpha-beta T cells reportedly originated from several hundred graft clones that had expanded. After one year, T-cell counts and TCRbeta diversity mostly came from new T cells. Diversity of TCRbeta at day 60 was high in some patients, arising from surviving recipient T cells and thymic progenitors.

TCRbeta library preparation incorporated unique molecular identifiers. MiXCR was run by TCRdb on the PCR reads, yielding one entry per CDR3 protein. The sample contains tens of thousands of distinct CDR3 sequences, under 8% of which appear only once. The chain has TRBV4-1 and TRBJ2-1; the match to TRBD1 covers 7 bases. The sequenced sample was peripheral blood, obtained 60 days after TCRalphabeta/CD19-depleted stem cell transplant. This clonotype was obtained from a child younger than two who had a stem cell transplant for acute myeloid leukemia, so the T cells may come from the graft donor. The CDR3 loop reads CASSQRTGENEQFF. The DNA of the CDR3 is TGCGCCAGCAGCCAACGTACAGGGGAAAATGAGCAGTTCTTC.